What follows are 28 T cell receptor beta chains derived from one specimen sequenced in a study of T cell changes during pregnancy in multiple sclerosis. The table came from immunoSEQ multiplex PCR; TCRdb's copy has only in-frame clones and leaves some out. The sample shows approximately 93,000 clones, approximately 90% of them seen only once. Material: peripheral blood, obtained before pregnancy. Every receptor here comes from a female donor with multiple sclerosis, enrolled in a pregnancy study.

The chain carries TRBV28 and TRBJ1-2; possibly TRBD1 for D (5 bases). Germline CDR1 is MDHEN and CDR2 is SYDVKM. Between the trimmed V and J ends, which lost 3 bases and 3 bases, there was a span of 17 bases. The CDR3 has 16 amino acids. The CDR3 DNA reads TGTGCCAGCAGTTTCCAACTCCAGGGTTTAGACTATGGCTACACCTTC. Its protein product is CASSFQLQGLDYGYTF.

A remark on this clone: A read error may produce the germline difference seen at one junction end. The V call is TRBV14, the J call TRBJ2-5; 11 bases map to TRBD2. The CDR3 runs 15 residues. Per germline, CDR1 SGHDN and CDR2 FVKESK. CDR3 loop: CASSRLAGPQGTQYF. The CDR3 DNA reads TGTGCCAGCAGTCGACTAGCGGGGCCGCAAGGGACCCAGTACTTC.

The chain joins TRBV5-1 to TRBJ2-5; D is undetermined. The V and J ends lost 0 bases and 2 bases respectively, with 11 bases between them. Germline CDR1 SGHRS, CDR2 YFSETQ. CDR3 length: 15 residues. CDR3 sequence reads: CASSLGAQVQETQYF. In DNA, the CDR3 is TGCGCCAGCAGCTTGGGGGCTCAAGTTCAAGAGACCCAGTACTTC.

V is TRBV30 and J is TRBJ2-1; 12 bases are shared with TRBD2. The CDR3 length is 14 residues. Germline V gene lookup returns CDR1 GTSNPN and CDR2 SVGIG (reference sequence). V trimming: 0 bases; J trimming: 7 bases; junction bases outside the gene matches: 1. The CDR3 here is CAWSVLAGGNEQFF. The CDR3 coding sequence is TGTGCCTGGAGTGTACTAGCGGGAGGAAATGAGCAGTTCTTC.

The V gene is TRBV30, the J gene TRBJ2-7; 7 bases are a match to TRBD1. The CDR3 has 15 amino acids. Germline lookup yields CDR1 GTSNPN and CDR2 SVGIG (reference sequence). The V and J ends lost 0 bases and 3 bases, in that order; junction bases with no gene match: 8. The CDR3 coding sequence is TGTGCCTGGAGTGTAATGACAGGGCCAAACTACGAGCAGTACTTC. Translated: CAWSVMTGPNYEQYF.

V and J are TRBV7-9 and TRBJ2-1; D ambiguous. V lost 5 bases to trimming and J lost 9 bases, with 17 bases between them. Germline CDR1 reads SEHNR; CDR2 reads FQNEAQ (reference sequence). This CDR3 comprises 14 residues. The CDR3 reads CASSPSLPVGEQFF. DNA of the CDR3: TGTGCCAGCAGCCCCTCATTACCCGTCGGTGAGCAGTTCTTC.

As concerns this clone: The sample holds other DNA sequences that translate to the same CDR3. The V gene is TRBV4-3, the J gene TRBJ2-7, with 9 bases matching TRBD2. Trimming removed 1 base from V and 1 base from J; junction bases left unmatched: 2. This CDR3 spans 15 amino acids. From germline, CDR1 is LGHNA and CDR2 YSLEER. CDR3 region: CASSQGAGGSYEQYF. The CDR3 DNA sequence: TGCGCCAGCAGCCAAGGAGCGGGGGGATCCTACGAGCAGTACTTC.

The chain combines TRBV5-4 with TRBJ2-3; D not resolved. V shed 4 bases and J shed 4 bases, with 16 bases lying between them. The CDR3 contains 15 residues. The germline V gene encodes CDR1 SGHNT and CDR2 YYREEE (reference sequence). CDR3 amino acids: CASSRKGNTADTQYF. The CDR3 coding sequence is TGTGCCAGCAGCCGAAAAGGCAACACAGCAGATACGCAGTATTTT.

V and J are TRBV5-4 and TRBJ1-1; TRBD1 is a possible D gene (5 bases). The CDR3 consists of 15 residues. Germline loops: CDR1 SGHNT, CDR2 YYREEE (reference sequence). Trimming left V 4 bases short and J 3 bases short, with 16 bases between. CDR3 protein: CASSRRGGTDTEAFF. The CDR3 nucleotides are TGTGCCAGCAGCCGGAGGGGAGGGACGGACACTGAAGCTTTCTTT.

The chain uses TRBV9 and TRBJ1-5; D uncertain. CDR3 length: 14 amino acids. Germline assignment: CDR1 SGDLS and CDR2 YYNGEE. V shed 3 bases and J shed 3 bases, with 10 bases lying between them. CDR3 DNA sequence: TGTGCCAGCAGCGATGCGAGTGCCAATCAGCCCCAGCATTTT. Amino acids: CASSDASANQPQHF.

This clone was seen just once. The chain joins TRBV7-8 to TRBJ1-2; no firm D call. The V end was cut by 3 bases, the J end by 4 bases, with 9 bases between. Germline V gene data show CDR1 as SGHVS and CDR2 as FQNEAQ. CDR3 length: 13 residues. CDR3 sequence reads: CASSLWGGYGYTF. Here the CDR3 DNA reads TGTGCCAGCAGCTTGTGGGGAGGCTATGGCTACACCTTC. The complete variable domain, with remaining parts taken from reference TRBV7-8 and TRBJ1-2, reads GAGVSQSPRYKVAKRGQDVALRCDPISGHVSLFWYQQALGQGPEFLTYFQNEAQLDKSGLPSDRFFAERPEGSVSTLKIQRTQQEDSAVYLCASSLWGGYGYTFGSGTRLTVV.

The chain is built from TRBV5-1 and TRBJ2-5; possibly TRBD2 for D (5 bases). CDR3 size: 15 residues. Looked up from germline, CDR1 is SGHRS and CDR2 is YFSETQ. V was pared by 5 bases and J by 2 bases, with 16 bases between. Written as DNA, the CDR3 is TGCGCCAGCAGTCAACAGACCTGGGAGCAAGAGACCCAGTACTTC. Amino acid sequence: CASSQQTWEQETQYF.

The rearrangement joins TRBV11-2 to TRBJ1-1; 8 nucleotides agree with TRBD1. The CDR3 covers 13 residues. CDR1 is SGHAT and CDR2 is FQNNGV in the germline V gene. J gave up 4 bases and V 5 bases, and 3 bases lay outside the gene matches. Here the CDR3 DNA reads TGTGCCAGCAGCCAGGGGGCGGGCACTGAAGCTTTCTTT. Its protein product is CASSQGAGTEAFF.

This sequence joins TRBV7-8 and TRBJ1-1; 9 positions match TRBD1. V lost 7 bases to trimming and J lost 0 bases; unmatched junction nucleotides: 15. Per the germline V gene, CDR1 is SGHVS and CDR2 is FQNEAQ. The CDR3 sequence is 18 residues long. CDR3 sequence (DNA): TGTGCCAGCACCATAAGAGGGGACAGGGTTTCTATGAACACTGAAGCTTTCTTT. It encodes CASTIRGDRVSMNTEAFF.

This chain uses TRBV7-8 with TRBJ2-7, with D unresolved. CDR3 length: 13 residues. Germline V gene data show CDR1 as SGHVS and CDR2 as FQNEAQ. The ends were cut back, 1 base at V and 5 bases at J, with 9 bases in the middle. The CDR3 coding sequence is TGTGCCAGCAGCTTAGAGATACACCACGAGCAGTACTTC. Translated: CASSLEIHHEQYF.

The chain uses TRBV18 and TRBJ2-7, with 7 positions matching TRBD1. The CDR3 loop spans 15 amino acids. V lost 4 bases, J lost 0 bases, and 6 bases stayed unmatched. Germline CDR1 is KGHSH and CDR2 is LQKENI. The CDR3 nucleotides read TGTGCCAGCTCACAAAAACAGGGGAGCTCCTACGAGCAGTACTTC. Translated, it gives CASSQKQGSSYEQYF. The entire variable domain, with the rest obtained from reference TRBV18 and TRBJ2-7, is as follows: NAGVMQNPRHLVRRRGQEARLRCSPMKGHSHVYWYRQLPEEGLKFMVYLQKENIIDESGMPKERFSAEFPKEGPSILRIQQVVRGDSAAYFCASSQKQGSSYEQYFGPGTRLTVT.

The CDR3 is CASSSEQGLFGELFF. The CDR3 DNA reads as TGTGCCAGCAGTTCCGAACAGGGTTTGTTCGGGGAGCTGTTTTTT. The genes are TRBV6-5 and TRBJ2-2; a possible D gene is TRBD1 (6 bases). Germline loops: CDR1 MNHEY, CDR2 SVGAGI. V was pared by 4 bases and J by 7 bases, with 16 bases between. The CDR3 is made up of 15 amino acids.

The chain joins TRBV19 to TRBJ1-2; 7 positions agree with TRBD1. From germline, CDR1 is LNHDA and CDR2 SQIVND (reference sequence). The CDR3 is made up of 13 amino acids. J gave up 7 bases and V 8 bases, and 10 bases lay outside the gene matches. CDR3 residues: CASRSGGASGYTF. CDR3 DNA: TGTGCCAGTCGTTCAGGGGGTGCGAGTGGCTACACCTTC.

The chain combines TRBV2 with TRBJ1-1; 10 bases fit TRBD1. The J segment lost 9 bases and the V segment lost 4 bases, leaving 11 bases of the junction unmatched. Germline CDR1 SNHLY, CDR2 FYNNEI. The CDR3 is 15 residues long. DNA for the CDR3: TGTGCCAGCAGTGGCCGTGGGACAGGGGACACAAAAGCTTTCTTT. This gives the protein CASSGRGTGDTKAFF.

This clone came up once. V gene TRBV7-3 combines with J gene TRBJ2-1; TRBD2 matches at 10 bases. Germline CDR1 SGHTA, CDR2 FQGTGA. This CDR3 has 14 amino acids. V trimming: 2 bases; J trimming: 9 bases; junction bases outside the gene matches: 4. The CDR3 coding sequence is TGTGCCAGCAGCTTACGGCCTAGCGGGGGTGAGCAGTTCTTC. This gives the protein CASSLRPSGGEQFF. Supplemented by reference TRBV7-3 and TRBJ2-1, the full variable domain reads GAGVSQTPSNKVTEKGKYVELRCDPISGHTALYWYRQSLGQGPEFLIYFQGTGAADDSGLPNDRFFAVRPEGSVSTLKIQRTERGDSAVYLCASSLRPSGGEQFFGPGTRLTVL.

This chain joins TRBV25-1 and TRBJ2-1; possibly TRBD2 for D (6 bases). CDR1 MGHDK and CDR2 SYGVNS come from the germline V gene. Trimming cost V 4 bases and J 9 bases, with 13 bases left between them. The CDR3 runs to 13 residues. In DNA form, the CDR3 reads TGTGCCAGCAGTGCATCTAGCGACACTGAGCAGTTCTTC. This translates into CASSASSDTEQFF.

The J gene is TRBJ1-2, the V gene TRBV10-3; weak D call: TRBD1 (6 bases). Trimming stripped 7 bases from V and 7 bases from J, with 19 bases between. The CDR3 runs 14 residues. Germline assignment: CDR1 ENHRY and CDR2 SYGVKD. As DNA, the CDR3 is TGTGCCATCAAGCCGTCAGGGGACAACGGTGGCTACACCTTC. Encoded protein: CAIKPSGDNGGYTF.

CDR3 amino acids: CASGFIGIGENEQFF. The CDR3 DNA reads TGTGCCAGCGGATTCATTGGGATCGGGGAGAATGAGCAGTTCTTC. This chain links TRBV7-9 with TRBJ2-1, with D possibly being TRBD2 (5 bases). Germline V gene data show CDR1 as SEHNR and CDR2 as FQNEAQ (reference sequence). The CDR3 is 15 amino acids. Deletions cut 8 bases from V and 7 bases from J, with 21 bases between.

This chain uses TRBV5-1 with TRBJ1-5; D might be TRBD1 (6 bases). Per the germline V gene, CDR1 is SGHRS and CDR2 is YFSETQ. V was shortened by 4 bases and J by 1 base, with 27 bases between the two germline ends. The CDR3 has 20 residues. This CDR3 reads CASSAPIHRYRVMSNQPQHF. The CDR3, as DNA: TGCGCCAGCAGCGCACCCATACACCGTTACAGGGTTATGAGCAATCAGCCCCAGCATTTT.

CDR3 DNA sequence: TGTGCCAGCAGCTTGCGGAGGGGCCAAGAGACCCAGTACTTC. Translated, it gives CASSLRRGQETQYF. The chain has TRBV5-4 and TRBJ2-5; TRBD2 might be the D (6 bases). Germline V gene data show CDR1 as SGHNT and CDR2 as YYREEE (reference sequence). This CDR3 comprises 14 residues. Trimming pared 1 base from V and 1 base from J, leaving 8 bases between.

This clone was detected once. This rearrangement joins TRBV5-1 to TRBJ2-3; D is perhaps TRBD1 (5 bases). Trimming cost V 3 bases and J 2 bases, with 16 bases left between them. This CDR3 has 16 residues. The germline CDR1 and CDR2 sequences are SGHRS and YFSETQ. Written as DNA, the CDR3 is TGCGCCAGCAGCTCTAAAAGGCTTGGACACACAGATACGCAGTATTTT. Translating gives CASSSKRLGHTDTQYF.

The rearrangement joins TRBV4-2 to TRBJ2-2, with a tentative D call TRBD1 (7 bases). The CDR3 length is 17 residues. V lost 0 bases, J lost 5 bases, and 16 bases lay in between. Germline-derived CDR1 and CDR2 are LGHNA and YNFKEQ. In DNA form, the CDR3 reads TGTGCCAGCAGCCAAGAGTCGGGAGAGGGGGCAACCGGGGAGCTGTTTTTT. It specifies CASSQESGEGATGELFF.

This rearrangement joins TRBV15 to TRBJ2-1, with D unresolved. V was trimmed by 0 bases and J by 7 bases, leaving 13 bases between them. CDR3 length: 15 residues. CDR1 and CDR2 from the germline V gene are LNHNV and YYDKDF (reference sequence). The CDR3 DNA reads as TGTGCCACCAGCAGAGAACTACCTTCAGAGAATGAGCAGTTCTTC. Encoded protein: CATSRELPSENEQFF.